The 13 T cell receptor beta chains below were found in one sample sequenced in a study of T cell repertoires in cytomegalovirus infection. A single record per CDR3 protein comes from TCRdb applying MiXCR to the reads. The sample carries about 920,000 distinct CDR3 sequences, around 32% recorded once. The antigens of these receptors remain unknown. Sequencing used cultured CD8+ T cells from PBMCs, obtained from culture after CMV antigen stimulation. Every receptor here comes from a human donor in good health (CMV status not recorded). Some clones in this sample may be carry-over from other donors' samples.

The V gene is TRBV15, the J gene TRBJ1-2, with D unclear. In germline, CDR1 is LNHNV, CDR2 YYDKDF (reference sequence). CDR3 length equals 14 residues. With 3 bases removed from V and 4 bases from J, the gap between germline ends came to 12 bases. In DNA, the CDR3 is TGTGCCACCAGCAGCCGAGCAGCACCCTATGGCTACACCTTC. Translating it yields CATSSRAAPYGYTF.

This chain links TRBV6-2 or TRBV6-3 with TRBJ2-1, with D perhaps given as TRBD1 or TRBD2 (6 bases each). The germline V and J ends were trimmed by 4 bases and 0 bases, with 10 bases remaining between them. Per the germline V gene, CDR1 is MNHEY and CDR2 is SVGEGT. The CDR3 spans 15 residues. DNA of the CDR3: TGTGCCAGCAGTTGGGGGGCATACTCCTACAATGAGCAGTTCTTC. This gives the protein CASSWGAYSYNEQFF.

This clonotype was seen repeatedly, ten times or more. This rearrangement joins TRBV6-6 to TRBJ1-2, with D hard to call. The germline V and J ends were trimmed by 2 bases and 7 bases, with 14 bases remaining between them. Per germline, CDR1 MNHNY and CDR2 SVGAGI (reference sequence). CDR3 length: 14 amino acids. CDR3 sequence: CASSYPGGEAGYTF. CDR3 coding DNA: TGTGCCAGCAGTTACCCAGGTGGAGAAGCTGGCTACACCTTC.

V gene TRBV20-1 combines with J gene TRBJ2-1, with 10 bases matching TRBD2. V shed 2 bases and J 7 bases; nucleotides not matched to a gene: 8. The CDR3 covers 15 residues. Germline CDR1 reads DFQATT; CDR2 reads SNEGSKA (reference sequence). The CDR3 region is CSARPSGGLRNEQFF. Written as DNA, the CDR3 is TGCAGTGCTAGACCTAGCGGGGGTTTAAGGAATGAGCAGTTCTTC.

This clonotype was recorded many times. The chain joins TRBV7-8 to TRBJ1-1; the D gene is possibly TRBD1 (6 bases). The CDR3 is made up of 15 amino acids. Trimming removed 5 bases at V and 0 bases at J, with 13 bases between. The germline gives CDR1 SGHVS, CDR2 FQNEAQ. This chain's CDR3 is CASSARGNLNTEAFF. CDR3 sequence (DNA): TGTGCCAGCAGCGCCAGGGGTAATTTGAACACTGAAGCTTTCTTT. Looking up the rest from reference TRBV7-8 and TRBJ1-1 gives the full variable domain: GAGVSQSPRYKVAKRGQDVALRCDPISGHVSLFWYQQALGQGPEFLTYFQNEAQLDKSGLPSDRFFAERPEGSVSTLKIQRTQQEDSAVYLCASSARGNLNTEAFFGQGTRLTVV.

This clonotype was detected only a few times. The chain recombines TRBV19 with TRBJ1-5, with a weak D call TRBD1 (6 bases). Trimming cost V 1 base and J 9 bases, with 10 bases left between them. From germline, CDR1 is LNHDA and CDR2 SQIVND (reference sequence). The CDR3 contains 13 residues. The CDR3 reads CASSIAGGRPQHF. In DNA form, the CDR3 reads TGTGCCAGTAGTATAGCGGGGGGGCGGCCCCAGCATTTT.

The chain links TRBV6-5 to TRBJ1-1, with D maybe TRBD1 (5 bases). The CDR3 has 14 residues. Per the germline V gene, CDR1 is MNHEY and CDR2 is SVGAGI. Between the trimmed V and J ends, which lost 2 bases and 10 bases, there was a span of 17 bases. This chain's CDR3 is CASSYRGLLTGAFF. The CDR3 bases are TGTGCCAGCAGTTACCGGGGACTTCTAACGGGAGCTTTCTTT.

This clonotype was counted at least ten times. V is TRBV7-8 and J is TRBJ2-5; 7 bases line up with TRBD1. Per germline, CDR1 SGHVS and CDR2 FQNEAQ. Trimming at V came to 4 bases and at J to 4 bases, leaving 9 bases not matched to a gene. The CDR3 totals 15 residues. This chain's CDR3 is CASSSPTGWTETQYF. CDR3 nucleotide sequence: TGTGCCAGCAGCTCCCCGACAGGGTGGACAGAGACCCAGTACTTC. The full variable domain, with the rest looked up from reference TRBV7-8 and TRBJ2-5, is GAGVSQSPRYKVAKRGQDVALRCDPISGHVSLFWYQQALGQGPEFLTYFQNEAQLDKSGLPSDRFFAERPEGSVSTLKIQRTQQEDSAVYLCASSSPTGWTETQYFGPGTRLLVL.

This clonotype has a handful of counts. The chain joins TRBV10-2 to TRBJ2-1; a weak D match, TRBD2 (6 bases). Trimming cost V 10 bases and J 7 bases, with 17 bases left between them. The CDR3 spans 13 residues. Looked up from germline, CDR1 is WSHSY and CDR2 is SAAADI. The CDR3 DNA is TGCGCCATAGGGACTTTGAGGAGGAATGAGCAGTTCTTC. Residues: CAIGTLRRNEQFF.

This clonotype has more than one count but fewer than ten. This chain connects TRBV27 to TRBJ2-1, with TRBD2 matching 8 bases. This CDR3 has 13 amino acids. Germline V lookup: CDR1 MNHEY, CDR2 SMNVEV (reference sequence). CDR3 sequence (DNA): TGTGCTACCTGGCGGGGGGCCTACAATGAGCAGTTCTTC. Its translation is CATWRGAYNEQFF.

CDR3 coding DNA: TGTGCCAGCAGCAAAAGACTAGCCGTTAGCACAGATACGCAGTATTTT. It translates to CASSKRLAVSTDTQYF. The chain has TRBV7-8 and TRBJ2-3, with 7 bases matching TRBD2. Germline CDR1 SGHVS, CDR2 FQNEAQ. The CDR3 runs 16 residues. The ends lost 5 bases at V and 0 bases at J; junction bases unmatched: 8.

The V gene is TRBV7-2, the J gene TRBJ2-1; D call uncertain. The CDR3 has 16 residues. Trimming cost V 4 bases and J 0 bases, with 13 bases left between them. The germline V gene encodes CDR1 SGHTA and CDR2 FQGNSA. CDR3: CASSSEPAASYNEQFF. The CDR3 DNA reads TGTGCCAGCAGCTCGGAGCCGGCAGCCTCCTACAATGAGCAGTTCTTC.

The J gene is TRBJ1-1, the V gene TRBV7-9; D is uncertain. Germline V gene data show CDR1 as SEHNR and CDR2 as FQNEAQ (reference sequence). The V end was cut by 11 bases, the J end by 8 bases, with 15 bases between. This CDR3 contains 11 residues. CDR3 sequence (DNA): TGTGCCCCCACTTCTGGCCCAGAAGCTTTCTTT. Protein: CAPTSGPEAFF.